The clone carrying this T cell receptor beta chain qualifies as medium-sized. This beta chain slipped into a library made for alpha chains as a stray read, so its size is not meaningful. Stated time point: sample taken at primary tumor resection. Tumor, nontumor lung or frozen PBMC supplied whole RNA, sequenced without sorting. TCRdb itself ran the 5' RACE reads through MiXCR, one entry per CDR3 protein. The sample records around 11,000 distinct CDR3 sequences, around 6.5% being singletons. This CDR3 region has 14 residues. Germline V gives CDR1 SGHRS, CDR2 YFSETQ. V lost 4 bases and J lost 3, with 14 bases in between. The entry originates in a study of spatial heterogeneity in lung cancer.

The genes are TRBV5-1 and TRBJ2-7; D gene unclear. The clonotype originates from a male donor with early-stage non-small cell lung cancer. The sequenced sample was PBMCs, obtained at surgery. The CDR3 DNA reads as TGCGCCAGCAGCCAGGCCGGGTCGAACTACGAGCAGTACTTC. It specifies CASSQAGSNYEQYF.